This T cell receptor (beta chain) is drawn from a study of beta chain features in type 1 diabetes. Concerning this clone itself: As yet, its antigen is unknown.

Study-wide points: In cDNA sequencing, cells with high TCR expression could be over-represented.

What was sequenced were expressed TCRB transcripts, since all of the isolated RNA had been reverse transcribed. Sequencing of stem cell-like memory T cell samples yielded 1 million to 1.3 million reads on average. TCRdb's table, derived via immunoSEQ multiplex PCR, lists solely in-frame clones and lacks some. The sample has approximately 110,000 clones; roughly 43% are singletons. Cell sorting via CD45RO/CCR7/CD25/CD127/CD95/CD27 was performed to obtain CD4+ naive, central memory, regulatory and stem cell-like memory cells. V trimming: 2 bases; J trimming: 4 bases; junction bases outside the gene matches: 4. The CDR3 is 15 residues long. The germline V gene has CDR1 MNHNY and CDR2 SVGAGI (reference sequence).

The rearrangement links TRBV6-6 to TRBJ2-5; 10 bases match TRBD1. The source is a woman aged 18-30 years in good health. Specimen: stem cell memory CD4+ T cells from blood. In DNA form, the CDR3 reads TGTGCCAGCAGTTACCGGGACAGGGGAGTAGAGACCCAGTACTTC. Translating gives CASSYRDRGVETQYF.